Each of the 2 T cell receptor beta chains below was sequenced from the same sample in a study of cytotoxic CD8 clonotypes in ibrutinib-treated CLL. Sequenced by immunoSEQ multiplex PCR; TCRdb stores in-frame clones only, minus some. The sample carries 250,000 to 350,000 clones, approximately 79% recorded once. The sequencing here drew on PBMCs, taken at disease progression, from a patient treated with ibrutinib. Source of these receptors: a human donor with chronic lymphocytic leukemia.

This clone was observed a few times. The CDR3 is CASSLGRAVAYEQYF. The CDR3 nucleotides are TGTGCCAGCAGCTTAGGGAGGGCGGTGGCCTACGAGCAGTACTTC. The chain joins TRBV7-2 to TRBJ2-7, with a tentative D call TRBD2 (6 bases). Trimming left V 1 base short and J 2 bases short, with 12 bases between. The CDR3 consists of 15 residues. Germline V CDR1 and CDR2: SGHTA, FQGNSA.

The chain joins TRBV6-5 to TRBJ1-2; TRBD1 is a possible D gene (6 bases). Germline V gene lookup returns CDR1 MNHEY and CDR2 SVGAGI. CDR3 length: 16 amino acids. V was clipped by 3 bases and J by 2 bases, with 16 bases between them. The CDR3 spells CASSYHEAGVNYGYTF. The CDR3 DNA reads TGTGCCAGCAGTTATCACGAGGCAGGGGTCAACTATGGCTACACCTTC.